This record covers a single T cell receptor beta chain. The record originates from a study of PD-1 blockade in classical Hodgkin lymphoma. Produced via immunoSEQ multiplex PCR; TCRdb's table is partial and in-frame only. This repertoire shows under 130,000 clones, more than 70% found once; its top ten account for under 20%. Time point defined: cycle 4 day 1 (C4D1), after less than 7 weeks of nivolumab. All patients relapsed after autologous stem cell transplantation, and brentuximab vedotin exposure varied. The sequenced sample was peripheral blood mononuclear cells (PBMCs), obtained before the fourth cycle of nivolumab. This TCR was sampled from a human donor with classical Hodgkin lymphoma.

CDR3 amino acids: CASIGSGANVLTF. CDR3 nucleotides: TGTGCCAGTATTGGCTCTGGGGCCAACGTCCTGACTTTC. The chain employs TRBV19 and TRBJ2-6, with D uncertain. Trimming took 7 bases from V and 0 from J, leaving 4 bases between them. The CDR3 consists of 13 residues. In germline, CDR1 is LNHDA, CDR2 SQIVND (reference sequence).